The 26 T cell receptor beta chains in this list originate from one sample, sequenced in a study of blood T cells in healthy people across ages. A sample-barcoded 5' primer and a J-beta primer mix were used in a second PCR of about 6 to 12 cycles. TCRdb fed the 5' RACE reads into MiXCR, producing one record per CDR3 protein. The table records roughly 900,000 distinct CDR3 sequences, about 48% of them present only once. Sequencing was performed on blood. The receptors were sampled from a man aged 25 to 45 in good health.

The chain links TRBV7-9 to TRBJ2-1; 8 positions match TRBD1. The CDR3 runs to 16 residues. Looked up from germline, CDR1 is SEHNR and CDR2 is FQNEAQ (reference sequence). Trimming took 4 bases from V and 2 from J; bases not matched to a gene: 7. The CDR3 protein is CASSSTGQATYNEQFF. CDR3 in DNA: TGTGCCAGCAGCTCCACGGGACAGGCGACCTACAATGAGCAGTTCTTC.

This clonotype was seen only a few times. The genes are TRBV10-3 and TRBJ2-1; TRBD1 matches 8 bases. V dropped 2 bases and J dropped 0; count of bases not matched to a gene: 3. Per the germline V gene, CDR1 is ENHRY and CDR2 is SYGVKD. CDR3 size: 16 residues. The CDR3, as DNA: TGTGCCATCAGTGAGGGAGGACAGGGCTCCTACAATGAGCAGTTCTTC. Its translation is CAISEGGQGSYNEQFF.

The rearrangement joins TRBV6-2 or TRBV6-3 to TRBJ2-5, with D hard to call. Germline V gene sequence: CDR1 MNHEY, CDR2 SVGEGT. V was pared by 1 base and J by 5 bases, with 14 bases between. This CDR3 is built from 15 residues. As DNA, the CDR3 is TGTGCCAGCAGTTACTTGGGCCCAACAAGGGAGACCCAGTACTTC. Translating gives CASSYLGPTRETQYF.

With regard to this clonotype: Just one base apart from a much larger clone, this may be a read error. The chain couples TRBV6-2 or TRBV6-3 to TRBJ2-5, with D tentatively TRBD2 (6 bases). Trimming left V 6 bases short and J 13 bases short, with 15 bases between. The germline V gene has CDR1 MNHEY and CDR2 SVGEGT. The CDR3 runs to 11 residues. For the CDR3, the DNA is TGTGCCAGCAGCTTCCGGGACTTAGCGTACTTC. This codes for CASSFRDLAYF.

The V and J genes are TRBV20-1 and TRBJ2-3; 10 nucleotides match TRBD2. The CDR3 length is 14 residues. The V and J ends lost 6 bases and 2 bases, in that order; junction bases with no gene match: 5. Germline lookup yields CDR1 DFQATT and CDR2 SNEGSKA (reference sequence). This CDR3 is CSANLAGDTDTQYF. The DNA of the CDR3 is TGCAGTGCAAATCTAGCGGGGGACACAGATACGCAGTATTTT.

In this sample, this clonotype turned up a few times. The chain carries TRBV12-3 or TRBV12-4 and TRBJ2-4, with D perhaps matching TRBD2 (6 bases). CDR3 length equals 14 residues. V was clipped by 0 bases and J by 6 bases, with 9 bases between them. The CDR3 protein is CASSLAGGGNIQYF. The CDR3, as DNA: TGTGCCAGCAGTTTAGCGGGGGGTGGAAACATTCAGTACTTC.

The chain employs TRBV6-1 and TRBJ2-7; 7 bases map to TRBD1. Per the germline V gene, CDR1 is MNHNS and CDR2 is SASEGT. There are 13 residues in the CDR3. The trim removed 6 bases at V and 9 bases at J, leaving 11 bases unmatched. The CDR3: CASSGTRDSRQYF. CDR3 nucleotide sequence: TGTGCCAGCAGCGGAACCCGGGACAGCCGGCAGTACTTC.

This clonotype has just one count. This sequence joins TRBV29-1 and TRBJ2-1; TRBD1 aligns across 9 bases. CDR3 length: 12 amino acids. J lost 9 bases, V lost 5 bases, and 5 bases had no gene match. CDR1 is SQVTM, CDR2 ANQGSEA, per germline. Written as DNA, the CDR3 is TGCAGCGTTATGGACAGGGGCAGTGAGCAGTTCTTC. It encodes CSVMDRGSEQFF.

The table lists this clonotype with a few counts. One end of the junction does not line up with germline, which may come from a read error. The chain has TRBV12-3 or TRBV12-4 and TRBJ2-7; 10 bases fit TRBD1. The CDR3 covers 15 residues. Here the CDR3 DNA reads TGTGCCAGCAGCTTAGGACAGGGGGGTCAAGGGGAGCAGTACTTC. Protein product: CASSLGQGGQGEQYF.

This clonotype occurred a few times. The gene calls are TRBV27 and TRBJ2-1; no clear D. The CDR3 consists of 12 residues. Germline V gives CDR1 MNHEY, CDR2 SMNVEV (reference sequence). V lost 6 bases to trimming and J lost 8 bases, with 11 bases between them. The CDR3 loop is CASSPRRDEQFF. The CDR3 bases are TGTGCCAGCAGCCCCCGGCGCGATGAGCAGTTCTTC.

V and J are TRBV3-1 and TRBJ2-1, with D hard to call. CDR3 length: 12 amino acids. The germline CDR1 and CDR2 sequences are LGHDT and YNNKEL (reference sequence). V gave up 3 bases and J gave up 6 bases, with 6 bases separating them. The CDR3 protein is CASSQRPNEQFF. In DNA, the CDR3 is TGTGCCAGCAGCCAGAGGCCCAATGAGCAGTTCTTC.

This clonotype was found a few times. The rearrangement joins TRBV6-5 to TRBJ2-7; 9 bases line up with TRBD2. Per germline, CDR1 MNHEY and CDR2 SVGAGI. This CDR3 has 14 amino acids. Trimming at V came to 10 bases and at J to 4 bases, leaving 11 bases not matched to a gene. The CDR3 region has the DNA TGTGCCACCCGAGTTCTAGCGGGGTCGTACGAGCAGTACTTC. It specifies CATRVLAGSYEQYF.

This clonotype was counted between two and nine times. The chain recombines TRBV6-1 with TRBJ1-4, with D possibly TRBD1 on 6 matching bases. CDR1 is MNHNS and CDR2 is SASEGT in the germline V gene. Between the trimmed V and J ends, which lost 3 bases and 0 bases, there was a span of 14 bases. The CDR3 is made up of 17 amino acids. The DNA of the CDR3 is TGTGCCAGCAGTGATTTGGACAGACTATCAACTAATGAAAAACTGTTTTTT. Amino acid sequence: CASSDLDRLSTNEKLFF.

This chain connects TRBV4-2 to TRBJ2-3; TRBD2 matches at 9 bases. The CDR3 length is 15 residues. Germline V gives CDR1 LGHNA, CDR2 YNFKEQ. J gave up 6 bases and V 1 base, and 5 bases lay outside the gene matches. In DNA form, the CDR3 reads TGTGCCAGCAGCCAAGTTAGCGGGGGAAAGGATACGCAGTATTTT. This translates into CASSQVSGGKDTQYF.

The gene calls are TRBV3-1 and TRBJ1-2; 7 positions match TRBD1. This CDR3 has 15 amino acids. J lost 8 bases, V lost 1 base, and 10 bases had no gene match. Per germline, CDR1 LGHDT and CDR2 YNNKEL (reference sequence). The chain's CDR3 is CASSQASTGKNGYTF. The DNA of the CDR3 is TGTGCCAGCAGCCAAGCCTCGACAGGGAAGAACGGCTACACCTTC.

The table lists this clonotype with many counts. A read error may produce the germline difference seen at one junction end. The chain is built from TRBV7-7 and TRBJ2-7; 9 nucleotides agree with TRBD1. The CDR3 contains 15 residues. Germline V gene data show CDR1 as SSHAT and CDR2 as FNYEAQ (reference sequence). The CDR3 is CASSLGTGITYEQYF. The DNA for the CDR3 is TGTGCTAGCAGCTTAGGGACAGGGATAACCTACGAGCAGTACTTC.

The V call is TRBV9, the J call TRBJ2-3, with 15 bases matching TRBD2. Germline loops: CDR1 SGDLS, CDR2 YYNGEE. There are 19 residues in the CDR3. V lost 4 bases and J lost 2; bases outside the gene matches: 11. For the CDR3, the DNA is TGTGCCAGCAGCCCCACCGCCTGGACTAGCGGGGGGGACACAGATACGCAGTATTTT. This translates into CASSPTAWTSGGDTDTQYF.

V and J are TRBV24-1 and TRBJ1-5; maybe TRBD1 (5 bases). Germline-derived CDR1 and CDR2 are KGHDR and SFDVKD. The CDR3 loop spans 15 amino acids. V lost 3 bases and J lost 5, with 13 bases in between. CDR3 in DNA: TGTGCCACCAGTGATACGGGGGTTGGGGATCAGCCCCAGCATTTT. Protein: CATSDTGVGDQPQHF.

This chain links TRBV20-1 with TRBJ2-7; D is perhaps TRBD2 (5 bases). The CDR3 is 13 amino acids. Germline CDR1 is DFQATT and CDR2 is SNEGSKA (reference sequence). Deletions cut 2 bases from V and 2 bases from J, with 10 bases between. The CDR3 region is CSARPGNTYEQYF. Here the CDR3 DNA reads TGCAGTGCTAGACCGGGAAATACCTACGAGCAGTACTTC.

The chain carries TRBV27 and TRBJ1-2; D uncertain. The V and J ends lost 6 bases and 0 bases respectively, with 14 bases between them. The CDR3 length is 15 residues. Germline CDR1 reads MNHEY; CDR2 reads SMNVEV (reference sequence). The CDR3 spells CASSQGRMANYGYTF. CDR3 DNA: TGTGCCAGCAGCCAAGGACGGATGGCTAACTATGGCTACACCTTC.

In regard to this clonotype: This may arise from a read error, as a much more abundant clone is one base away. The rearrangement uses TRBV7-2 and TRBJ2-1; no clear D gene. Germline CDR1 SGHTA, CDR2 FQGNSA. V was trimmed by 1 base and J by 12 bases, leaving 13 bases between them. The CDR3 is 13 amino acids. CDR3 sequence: CASSLEGLLGQFF. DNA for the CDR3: TGTGCCAGCAGCTTAGAGGGTCTCCTAGGGCAGTTCTTC.

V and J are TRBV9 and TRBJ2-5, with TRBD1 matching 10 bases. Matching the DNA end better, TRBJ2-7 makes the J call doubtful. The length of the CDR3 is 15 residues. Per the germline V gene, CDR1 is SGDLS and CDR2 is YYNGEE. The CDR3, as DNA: TGTGCCAGCAGCTCCGAGGGGACAGGGGCAGACGAGCAGTACTTC. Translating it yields CASSSEGTGADEQYF.

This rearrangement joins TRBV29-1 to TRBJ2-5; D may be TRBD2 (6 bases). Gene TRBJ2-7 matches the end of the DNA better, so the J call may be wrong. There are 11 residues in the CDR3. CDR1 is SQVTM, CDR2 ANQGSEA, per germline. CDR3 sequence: CSVSGVGEQYF. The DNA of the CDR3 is TGCAGCGTCTCGGGGGTCGGCGAGCAGTACTTC.

The CDR3 nucleotides are TGTGCCAGCACCTTCGGGGGCCCCACAGATACGCAGTATTTT. It encodes CASTFGGPTDTQYF. V and J are TRBV9 and TRBJ2-3, with D tentatively TRBD1 or TRBD2 (6 bases each). Germline CDR1 and CDR2: SGDLS and YYNGEE. The V gene lost 6 bases and the J gene lost 2 bases, with 13 bases spanning the gap. This CDR3 spans 14 amino acids.

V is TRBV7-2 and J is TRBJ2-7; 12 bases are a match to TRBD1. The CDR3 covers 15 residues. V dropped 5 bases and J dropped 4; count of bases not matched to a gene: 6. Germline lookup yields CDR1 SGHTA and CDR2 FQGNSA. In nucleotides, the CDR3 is TGTGCCAGCAGCGTTCGGGACAGGGGGCTGTACGAGCAGTACTTC. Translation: CASSVRDRGLYEQYF.

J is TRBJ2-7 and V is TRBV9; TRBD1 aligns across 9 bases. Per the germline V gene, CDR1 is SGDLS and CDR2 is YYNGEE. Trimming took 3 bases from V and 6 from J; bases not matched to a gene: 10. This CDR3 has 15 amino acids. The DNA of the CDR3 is TGTGCCAGCAGCGGATTACAGGGGGCCTCGGCCGAGCAGTACTTC. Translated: CASSGLQGASAEQYF.